This T cell receptor (beta chain) was captured in a study of blood T cells in healthy people across ages. Healthy Russian Caucasian donors spanned ages roughly 6 to 90 years. CDR3 length equals 14 residues. Germline assignment: CDR1 DFQATT and CDR2 SNEGSKA (reference sequence). A J-beta primer mix and a sample-barcoded 5' primer were used in a second PCR of roughly 6 to 11 cycles. Each sample provided no less than 2.5 million CDR3-containing paired-end reads. Using its own MiXCR run on the 5' RACE reads, TCRdb lists one record per CDR3 protein. The repertoire consists of hundreds of thousands of distinct CDR3 sequences, with more than 20% occurring once and the leading ten covering 9.4%. This clonotype was seen just once. Separately, the same data were catalogued under a study of T cells of mothers and their children. In that study: Mothers gave over 9 million TCR beta CDR3 reads each, and children several million each.

The sequence came from a boy aged 5 to 17 in good health. The sequenced sample consisted of blood. V is TRBV20-1 and J is TRBJ2-7; 9 bases agree with TRBD2. Judging by the DNA end, TRBJ2-1 fits better; the J call may be wrong. CDR3 region: CSASFAGGRNEQFF. Written as DNA, the CDR3 is TGCAGTGCTAGTTTTGCGGGGGGGCGTAATGAGCAGTTCTTC.